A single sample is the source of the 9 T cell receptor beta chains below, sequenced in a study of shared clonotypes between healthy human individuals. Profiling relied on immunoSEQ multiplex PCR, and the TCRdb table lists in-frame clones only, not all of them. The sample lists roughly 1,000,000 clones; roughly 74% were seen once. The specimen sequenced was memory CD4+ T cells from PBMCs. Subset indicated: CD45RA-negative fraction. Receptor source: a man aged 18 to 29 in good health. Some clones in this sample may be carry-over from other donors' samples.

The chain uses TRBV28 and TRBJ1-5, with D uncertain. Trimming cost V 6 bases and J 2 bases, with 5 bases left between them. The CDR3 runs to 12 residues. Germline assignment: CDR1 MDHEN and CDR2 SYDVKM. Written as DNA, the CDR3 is TGTGCCAGCAGGCGCGGCAATCAGCCCCAGCATTTT. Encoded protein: CASRRGNQPQHF.

The chain's CDR3 is CASSVYKSYGYTF. CDR3 sequence (DNA): TGTGCCAGCAGTGTGTACAAGAGCTATGGCTACACCTTC. V usage is TRBV6-1 and J usage is TRBJ1-2, with D uncertain. Trimming removed 4 bases at V and 4 bases at J, with 10 bases between. The CDR3 has 13 amino acids. Germline CDR1 and CDR2: MNHNS and SASEGT.

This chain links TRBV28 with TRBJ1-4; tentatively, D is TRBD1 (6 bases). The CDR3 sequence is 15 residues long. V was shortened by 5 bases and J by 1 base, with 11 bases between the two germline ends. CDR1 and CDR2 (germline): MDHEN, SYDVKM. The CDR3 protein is CASSTGLETNEKLFF. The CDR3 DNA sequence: TGTGCCAGCAGTACAGGGCTGGAAACTAATGAAAAACTGTTTTTT.

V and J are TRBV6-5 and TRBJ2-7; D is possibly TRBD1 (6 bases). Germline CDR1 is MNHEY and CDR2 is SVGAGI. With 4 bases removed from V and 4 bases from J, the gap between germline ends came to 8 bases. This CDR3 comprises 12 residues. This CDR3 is CASSSGQYEQYF. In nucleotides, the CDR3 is TGTGCCAGCAGTTCCGGACAGTACGAGCAGTACTTC.

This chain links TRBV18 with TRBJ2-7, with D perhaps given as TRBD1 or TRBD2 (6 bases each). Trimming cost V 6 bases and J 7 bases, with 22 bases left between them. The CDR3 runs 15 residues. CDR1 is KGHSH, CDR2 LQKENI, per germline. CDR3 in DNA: TGTGCCAGCTCCCCTGGGGGGCGAGCCGGTGGGGAGCAGTACTTC. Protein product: CASSPGGRAGGEQYF.

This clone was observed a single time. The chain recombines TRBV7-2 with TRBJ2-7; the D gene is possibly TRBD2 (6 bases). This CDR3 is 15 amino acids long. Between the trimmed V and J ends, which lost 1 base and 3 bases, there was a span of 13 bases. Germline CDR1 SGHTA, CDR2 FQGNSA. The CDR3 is CASSLVPGRGYEQYF. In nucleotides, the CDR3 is TGTGCCAGCAGCTTAGTTCCGGGGCGGGGCTACGAGCAGTACTTC.

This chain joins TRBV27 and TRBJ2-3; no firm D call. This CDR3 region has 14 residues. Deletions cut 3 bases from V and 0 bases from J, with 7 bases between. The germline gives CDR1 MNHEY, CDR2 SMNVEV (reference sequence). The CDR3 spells CASSFTISTDTQYF. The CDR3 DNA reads TGTGCCAGCAGTTTCACCATCAGCACAGATACGCAGTATTTT.

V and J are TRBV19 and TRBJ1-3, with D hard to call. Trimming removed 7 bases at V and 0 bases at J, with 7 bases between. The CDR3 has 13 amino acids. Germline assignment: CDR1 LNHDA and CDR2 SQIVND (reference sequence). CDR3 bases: TGTGCCAGTACCGAAGACTCTGGAAACACCATATATTTT. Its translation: CASTEDSGNTIYF.

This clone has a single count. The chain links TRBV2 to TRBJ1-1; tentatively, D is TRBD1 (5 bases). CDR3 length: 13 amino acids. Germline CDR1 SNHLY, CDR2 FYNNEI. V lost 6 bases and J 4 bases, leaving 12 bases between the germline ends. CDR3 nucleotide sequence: TGTGCCAGCAGGAGGGGCACGGGCACTGAAGCTTTCTTT. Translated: CASRRGTGTEAFF.